The rows below give T cell receptor beta chains drawn from one sample of a study of molecular identifiers for immune sequencing clone quantification. TCRdb called the PCR reads again in MiXCR, with one record for every CDR3 protein. Found here are roughly 90,000 distinct CDR3 sequences, around a quarter of them singletons; the top ten hold roughly 0.8%. The sample comprised naive CD8+ T cells from blood, with Jurkat cell RNA spiked in. The receptors originated from a human donor in good health. Some libraries in this study had Jurkat cell RNA spiked in. The CDR3 runs from the conserved cysteine through the conserved F or W. The D gene is left open where the match is weak. Part of the rows lack a size; the others show once, few, many or a class for expanded clones.

abundance,d_gene,v_gene,j_gene,CDR3nt,CDR3aa
few,.,TRBV12-5,TRBJ2-1,TGTGCTAGTGCCCTGGGCGGGGGCGATGAGCAGTTCTTC,CASALGGGDEQFF
.,TRBD2,TRBV7-9,TRBJ2-5,TGTGCCAGCAGCTCCCGGAGTAGCGGGGCGTCGCAAGAGACCCAGTACTTC,CASSSRSSGASQETQYF
.,.,TRBV11-2,TRBJ2-3,TGTGCCAGCAGCGTAGGGTTTGATACGCAGTATTTT,CASSVGFDTQYF
many,.,TRBV7-9,TRBJ2-2,TGTGCCAGCAGCTTAGAAGAATGGACCGGGGAGCTGTTTTTT,CASSLEEWTGELFF
many,TRBD2,TRBV4-3,TRBJ2-1,TGCGCCAGCAGCCAAGGATATCTAGCGGGAGATAATGAGCAGTTCTTC,CASSQGYLAGDNEQFF
.,.,TRBV10-2,TRBJ1-4,TGCGCCAGCAGTGAGTCCTGGATGAATGAAAAACTGTTTTTT,CASSESWMNEKLFF
.,TRBD1,TRBV6-2/TRBV6-3,TRBJ1-1,TGTGCCAGCAGTGGGATGACAGGGTGGATGAACACTGAAGCTTTCTTT,CASSGMTGWMNTEAFF
.,.,TRBV12-3/TRBV12-4,TRBJ2-3,TGTGCCAGCAGTTTAGCGCAGAGGGGGTTTGTGTCAGATACGCAGTATTTT,CASSLAQRGFVSDTQYF
many,.,TRBV5-6,TRBJ2-7,TGTGCCAGCAGCTTGGCTGCGGACGAGCAGTACTTC,CASSLAADEQYF
many,TRBD1,TRBV5-4,TRBJ2-7,TGTGCCAGCAGCTCCGGGGACAGGGGGCGCTTGGGCGAGCAGTACTTC,CASSSGDRGRLGEQYF
many,.,TRBV4-3,TRBJ2-5,TGCGCCAGCAGCCCAACTTCTTCGGGAGCCCTCCAAGAGACCCAGTACTTC,CASSPTSSGALQETQYF
few,.,TRBV27,TRBJ2-2,TGTGCCAGCAGTTTGAAGGGTACCTATTTCGGGGAGCTGTTTTTT,CASSLKGTYFGELFF
.,TRBD1,TRBV19,TRBJ2-7,TGTGCCAGTAGTACTGGCAGGGGGCTGGTCTACGAGCAGTACTTC,CASSTGRGLVYEQYF
many,.,TRBV7-9,TRBJ1-1,TGTGCCAGCAAAAACAGTAACACTGAAGCTTTCTTT,CASKNSNTEAFF
many,TRBD2,TRBV28,TRBJ2-3,TGTGCCAGCAGTTTAGCTAGCGGGAGGGAATGGACAGATACGCAGTATTTT,CASSLASGREWTDTQYF
.,TRBD2,TRBV29-1,TRBJ2-7,TGCAGCGTCGGGACTAAAAACTACTACGAGCAGTACTTC,CSVGTKNYYEQYF
many,TRBD1,TRBV7-9,TRBJ1-1,TGTGCCAGCAGCTTAGTCGGAGGACAGGGCGAAGCTTTCTTT,CASSLVGGQGEAFF
.,.,TRBV2,TRBJ2-7,TGTGCCAGCAGTGGTCTCGACAGTTCCTACGAGCAGTACTTC,CASSGLDSSYEQYF
.,.,TRBV4-2,TRBJ2-7,TGTGCCAGCAGCCAAGATACCTACGAGCAGTACTTC,CASSQDTYEQYF
few,.,TRBV27,TRBJ2-2,TGTGCCAGCAGTTTATTAGAGGCCGGGGAGCTGTTTTTT,CASSLLEAGELFF
.,TRBD1,TRBV5-1,TRBJ2-3,TGCGCCAGCAGCTTGGTGATTCTACAGGGGAGAGATACGCAGTATTTT,CASSLVILQGRDTQYF
once,TRBD1,TRBV7-2,TRBJ2-2,TGTGCCAGCAGCCGCACCGACTTAGGGGGCGGCGGGGAGCTGTTTTTT,CASSRTDLGGGGELFF
few,.,TRBV10-2,TRBJ2-3,TGCGCCAGCACAGAGTACACTAGCACAGATACGCAGTATTTT,CASTEYTSTDTQYF
many,TRBD1,TRBV5-5,TRBJ2-3,TGTGCCAGCAGCCCCGGGACAGGGCTAGTCGCAGATACGCAGTATTTT,CASSPGTGLVADTQYF
many,.,TRBV5-1,TRBJ2-4,TGCGCCAGCAGGGAGGACAGAGCCAAAAACATTCAGTACTTC,CASREDRAKNIQYF
many,.,TRBV5-4,TRBJ2-1,TGTGCCAGCACCCTCTCCGGTTCAGGGAATGAGCAGTTCTTC,CASTLSGSGNEQFF
.,.,TRBV11-2,TRBJ2-1,TGTGCCAGCAGCTCAGTAACAGAAGACATCAATGGGCAGTTCTTC,CASSSVTEDINGQFF
few,.,TRBV7-2,TRBJ2-5,TGTGCCAGCAGCTTAGTCCGCGGGGAAGGGACCCAGTACTTC,CASSLVRGEGTQYF
.,.,TRBV2,TRBJ2-2,TGTGCCAGCAGACGGGCGGAGATAGACACCGGGGAGCTGTTTTTT,CASRRAEIDTGELFF
.,.,TRBV7-9,TRBJ2-2,TGTGCCAGCAGCCTAACGGCAGGAAACACCGGGGAGCTGTTTTTT,CASSLTAGNTGELFF
few,.,TRBV7-6,TRBJ2-6,TGTGCCAGCAGCTTAAGCCGAGTCCCAAGCTCTGGGGCCAACGTCCTGACTTTC,CASSLSRVPSSGANVLTF
few,.,TRBV19,TRBJ2-2,TGTGCCAGTAGTGGGACGGAAGCCTGGGGCACCGGGGAGCTGTTTTTT,CASSGTEAWGTGELFF
.,TRBD2,TRBV4-3,TRBJ2-2,TGCGCCAGCAGCCAAGATTGGCTAGCGGGAGCCAGCGGGGAGCTGTTTTTT,CASSQDWLAGASGELFF
once,TRBD1,TRBV11-2,TRBJ1-5,TGTGCCAGCAGCCCGACAGGGGATAGCAATCAGCCCCAGCATTTT,CASSPTGDSNQPQHF
.,TRBD2,TRBV19,TRBJ2-7,TGTGCCAGTAGTATAGACCAAGGACTAGCGGGTTACGAGCAGTACTTC,CASSIDQGLAGYEQYF
many,TRBD2,TRBV7-2,TRBJ2-7,TGTGCCAGCAGCCCTACTAGCGGGGGGACGGAGGACGAGCAGTACTTC,CASSPTSGGTEDEQYF
few,.,TRBV3-1,TRBJ1-5,TGTGCCAGCAGCCAAGGAGAGGGTCAGCCCCAGCATTTT,CASSQGEGQPQHF
many,TRBD2,TRBV4-3,TRBJ2-3,TGCGCCAGCAGCCAGGCAACCGGACTAGCGGGGACAGATACGCAGTATTTT,CASSQATGLAGTDTQYF
many,.,TRBV7-9,TRBJ2-1,TGTGCCAGCAGCTCCCAACGGGGGGCCAGGGGAAATGAGCAGTTCTTC,CASSSQRGARGNEQFF
.,TRBD2,TRBV2,TRBJ2-2,TGTGCCAGCAGTGTCGGACTAGCGGGACCGACGAACACCGGGGAGCTGTTTTTT,CASSVGLAGPTNTGELFF
few,.,TRBV7-9,TRBJ2-3,TGTGCCAGCAACGACTTAGGGCGGGGACCTTACACAGATACGCAGTATTTT,CASNDLGRGPYTDTQYF
many,.,TRBV7-8,TRBJ1-5,TGTGCCAGCAGCTTAGTGGGAGAGCTCGGCAATCAGCCCCAGCATTTT,CASSLVGELGNQPQHF
many,.,TRBV27,TRBJ1-5,TGTGCCAGCAGTTCGACAGGCCTATACAATCAGCCCCAGCATTTT,CASSSTGLYNQPQHF
.,.,TRBV2,TRBJ1-1,TGTGCCAGCAGTGGGACACTGAACACTGAAGCTTTCTTT,CASSGTLNTEAFF
.,.,TRBV27,TRBJ2-2,TGTGCCAGCAGGTTGGGCAGGGCGGGCACCGGGGAGCTGTTTTTT,CASRLGRAGTGELFF
many,.,TRBV19,TRBJ2-1,TGTGCCAGTAGTCCCGCCTGGGGTAGCCAGTTCTTC,CASSPAWGSQFF
few,TRBD2,TRBV11-2,TRBJ2-5,TGTGCCAGCAGCTTACGGACTAGCGGGAAACTAGGAGGGACCCAGTACTTC,CASSLRTSGKLGGTQYF
.,.,TRBV19,TRBJ2-7,TGTGCCAGTAGTATATTCGAAAAGGACGAGCAGTACTTC,CASSIFEKDEQYF
few,.,TRBV20-1,TRBJ2-3,TGCAGTGCTAACCCCCGGGGAATTGCCCCAGATACGCAGTATTTT,CSANPRGIAPDTQYF
many,TRBD2,TRBV4-1,TRBJ2-1,TGCGCCAGCACCCTTACTAGCGGGGAGTACAATGAGCAGTTCTTC,CASTLTSGEYNEQFF
few,.,TRBV4-1,TRBJ2-3,TGCGCCAGCAGTCACCGCAAGACAGATACGCAGTATTTT,CASSHRKTDTQYF
many,TRBD1,TRBV19,TRBJ1-1,TGTGCCAGTAGGACAGGGGCGAACACTGAAGCTTTCTTT,CASRTGANTEAFF
once,TRBD1,TRBV19,TRBJ1-5,TGTGCCTGTAGCCCTACAGGGGGAGGCAATCAGCCCCAGCATTTT,CACSPTGGGNQPQHF
.,TRBD2,TRBV7-9,TRBJ2-1,TGTGCCAGCAGCTTAGTCCTAGCGGGACTCTACAATGAGCAGTTCTTC,CASSLVLAGLYNEQFF